Below, 28 T cell receptor beta chains from the same sample are listed, as sequenced in a study of T cells after yellow fever vaccination (dated by TCRdb to between 2018 and 2021). Per the publication, the treatment or condition label means: live attenuated yellow fever vaccine strain. Libraries were prepared through 5' RACE. The sample was run on an Illumina HiSeq 2500. TCRdb's own reprocessing of the public reads used fastp at Q25 and MiXCR and kept productive beta chains. Each entry is one CDR3 protein sequence, shown with its most common DNA and genes. This sample comprises 250,000 to 300,000 distinct CDR3 sequences, under 15% of them detected only once. 0.4% to 0.55% of the sample belongs to the ten largest clones. Material: CD4+ T cells sorted from PBMCs, obtained 45 days after the yellow fever booster vaccination. The receptors come from a man aged 25-40 years who received the YFV17D yellow fever vaccine.

This sequence joins TRBV15 and TRBJ2-7; D gene unclear. Germline CDR1 and CDR2: LNHNV and YYDKDF (reference sequence). Trimming pared 5 bases from V and 0 bases from J, leaving 11 bases between. The CDR3 covers 14 residues. The CDR3 sequence is CATSVGRSSYEQYF. The DNA for the CDR3 is TGTGCCACCAGCGTTGGCCGGAGCTCCTACGAGCAGTACTTC.

V is TRBV20-1 and J is TRBJ2-7; unclear D gene. V was cut by 6 bases and J by 4 bases, with 16 bases left in between. Germline assignment: CDR1 DFQATT and CDR2 SNEGSKA (reference sequence). The CDR3 runs 13 residues. CDR3 sequence: CSAEKPLPYEQYF. The CDR3 region has the DNA TGCAGTGCGGAGAAACCTCTTCCTTACGAGCAGTACTTC.

This clonotype was detected a few times. V and J are TRBV4-3 and TRBJ2-3; 10 nucleotides align to TRBD2. The germline gives CDR1 LGHNA, CDR2 YSLEER. The CDR3 is made up of 15 amino acids. V was pared by 3 bases and J by 6 bases, with 6 bases of the junction left unmatched. The CDR3 loop reads CASSHIAGGGDTQYF. The DNA of the CDR3 is TGCGCCAGCAGCCATATAGCGGGAGGAGGGGATACGCAGTATTTT.

CDR3 protein: CSARDEGGLTGELFF. The CDR3 DNA reads as TGCAGTGCTAGAGATGAGGGGGGTTTAACCGGGGAGCTGTTTTTT. The rearrangement joins TRBV20-1 to TRBJ2-2, with D perhaps being TRBD1 or TRBD2 (6 bases each). Trimming took 0 bases from V and 5 from J, leaving 13 bases between them. This CDR3 spans 15 amino acids. In germline, CDR1 is DFQATT, CDR2 SNEGSKA (reference sequence).

This clonotype was seen ten or more times. V gene TRBV12-3 or TRBV12-4 combines with J gene TRBJ2-5, with D unresolved. The CDR3 contains 14 residues. V dropped 1 base and J dropped 0 bases, with 6 bases sitting between them. CDR3 DNA sequence: TGTGCCAGCAGTTTAGGGAGAAACCAAGAGACCCAGTACTTC. It translates to CASSLGRNQETQYF.

The J gene is TRBJ2-5, the V gene TRBV18; 7 bases map to TRBD2. Looked up from germline, CDR1 is KGHSH and CDR2 is LQKENI. The CDR3 consists of 14 residues. The V segment lost 3 bases and the J segment 4 bases; nucleotides outside the gene matches: 5. CDR3 nucleotide sequence: TGTGCCAGCTCACCTCCTGCGGGAGTAGAGACCCAGTACTTC. Residues: CASSPPAGVETQYF.

This clonotype was counted many times. The chain has TRBV20-1 and TRBJ1-6; 7 nucleotides match TRBD1. Germline V gives CDR1 DFQATT, CDR2 SNEGSKA (reference sequence). Trimming at V came to 1 base and at J to 7 bases, leaving 7 bases not matched to a gene. This CDR3 has 15 amino acids. CDR3 sequence (DNA): TGCAGTGCTAGAGTCCCCGGGACAGCAAATTCACCCCTCCACTTT. This codes for CSARVPGTANSPLHF.

The genes are TRBV5-1 and TRBJ2-3; TRBD2 matches 9 bases. Germline V gene lookup returns CDR1 SGHRS and CDR2 YFSETQ. The ends lost 4 bases at V and 5 bases at J; junction bases unmatched: 5. CDR3 size: 14 residues. The CDR3 sequence is CASSPSGTVDTQYF. The CDR3 coding sequence is TGCGCCAGCAGCCCTAGCGGGACGGTAGATACGCAGTATTTT.

At least ten counts were recorded for this clonotype. The chain joins TRBV5-1 to TRBJ2-1; TRBD1 or TRBD2 may be the D gene (5 bases each). This CDR3 is built from 15 residues. Germline-derived CDR1 and CDR2 are SGHRS and YFSETQ. Trimming pared 0 bases from V and 7 bases from J, leaving 14 bases between. CDR3 in DNA: TGCGCCAGCAGCTTGGGGCGGGCAGGGACGAATGAGCAGTTCTTC. Amino acid sequence: CASSLGRAGTNEQFF.

This chain links TRBV19 with TRBJ2-1, with 15 bases aligning to TRBD2. This CDR3 is built from 15 residues. Germline CDR1 LNHDA, CDR2 SQIVND (reference sequence). V gave up 1 base and J gave up 10 bases; unmatched junction bases: 2. The CDR3 nucleotides are TGTGCCAGTAGTATAGGGACTAGCGGGAGGGTCGAGCAGTTCTTC. Translating it yields CASSIGTSGRVEQFF.

The genes are TRBV6-1 and TRBJ2-1, with D perhaps TRBD2 (5 bases). CDR1 and CDR2 from the germline V gene are MNHNS and SASEGT. CDR3 length: 16 amino acids. V lost 6 bases, J lost 0 bases, and 15 bases lay in between. This CDR3 is CASSALAPSSYNEQFF. The CDR3 DNA reads as TGTGCCAGCAGCGCTCTAGCACCGAGCTCCTACAATGAGCAGTTCTTC.

V usage is TRBV10-3 and J usage is TRBJ1-1, with TRBD1 matching 7 bases. This CDR3 is 13 amino acids long. V lost 10 bases to trimming and J lost 5 bases; unmatched junction nucleotides: 10. The germline V gene encodes CDR1 ENHRY and CDR2 SYGVKD. The CDR3 loop reads CATTPDRETEAFF. The CDR3 bases are TGTGCCACCACCCCAGACAGGGAAACTGAAGCTTTCTTT.

The sample holds a few counts of this clonotype. The chain carries TRBV10-3 and TRBJ2-2, with D possibly TRBD1 on 6 matching bases. V shed 3 bases and J shed 8 bases, with 13 bases lying between them. This CDR3 is 14 amino acids long. The germline V gene encodes CDR1 ENHRY and CDR2 SYGVKD. This chain's CDR3 is CAISELGAGGELFF. CDR3 in DNA: TGTGCCATCAGTGAACTGGGGGCGGGTGGGGAGCTGTTTTTT.

This clonotype was detected once. The J gene is TRBJ2-7, the V gene TRBV29-1; D gene unclear. CDR3 length: 9 residues. Germline CDR1 reads SQVTM; CDR2 reads ANQGSEA. Trimming took off 4 bases at V and 11 bases at J, with 9 bases between the two ends. The DNA for the CDR3 is TGCAGCGTTGGGATTGGAGAGTACTTC. Protein sequence: CSVGIGEYF.

The V and J genes are TRBV4-3 and TRBJ2-1, with 10 bases that match TRBD2. Germline V lookup: CDR1 LGHNA, CDR2 YSLEER. The CDR3 totals 14 residues. V was clipped by 4 bases and J by 9 bases; unmatched bases: 6. Here the CDR3 DNA reads TGCGCCAGCAGCCCCGCGGCTAGCGGGAGTGAGCAGTTCTTC. This gives the protein CASSPAASGSEQFF.

The J gene is TRBJ1-2, the V gene TRBV12-3 or TRBV12-4; D is possibly TRBD1 (5 bases). The germline V and J ends were trimmed by 6 bases and 0 bases, with 14 bases remaining between them. The CDR3 is 15 residues long. CDR3 nucleotide sequence: TGTGCCAGCAGGATACGGGACGGGGCTAACTATGGCTACACCTTC. The encoded protein is CASRIRDGANYGYTF.

The sample holds a few counts of this clonotype. The rearrangement uses TRBV6-5 and TRBJ2-3, with 8 bases lining up with TRBD2. The J segment lost 3 bases and the V segment lost 2 bases, leaving 7 bases of the junction unmatched. The CDR3 is 16 amino acids. Germline loops: CDR1 MNHEY, CDR2 SVGAGI. The CDR3 sequence: CASSYTAGGSTDTQYF. The DNA for the CDR3 is TGTGCCAGCAGTTACACCGCGGGGGGAAGTACAGATACGCAGTATTTT.

The rearrangement uses TRBV12-3 or TRBV12-4 and TRBJ2-5; D gene unclear. V lost 6 bases and J lost 5, with 13 bases in between. This CDR3 is 13 amino acids long. The DNA for the CDR3 is TGTGCCAGCAGCTTTATTGGTGGGGAGACCCAGTACTTC. Translated: CASSFIGGETQYF.

As to this clonotype: Relative to the germline gene, one junction end is altered; a read error may explain this. This chain links TRBV5-1 with TRBJ2-1; the D gene is possibly TRBD1 (5 bases). CDR3 length: 13 amino acids. Germline CDR1 and CDR2: SGHRS and YFSETQ. CDR3 sequence (DNA): TGCGCCAGCGCCCCAGGGTTCGGTAATGAGCAGCTCTTC. It codes for CASAPGFGNEQLF.

This clonotype was counted only a few times. The CDR3 bases are TGTGCCAGCAGCTTTGTAAGCAGGACAGGGGGCACAGATACGCAGTATTTT. Translation gives CASSFVSRTGGTDTQYF. The rearrangement links TRBV5-5 to TRBJ2-3; 9 bases agree with TRBD1. CDR1 SGHKS and CDR2 YYEKEE come from the germline V gene (reference sequence). This CDR3 has 17 residues. V dropped 2 bases and J dropped 1; count of bases not matched to a gene: 8.

This clonotype was seen a handful of times. The J gene is TRBJ2-3, the V gene TRBV12-3 or TRBV12-4; 12 nucleotides line up with TRBD2. The trim removed 5 bases at V and 4 bases at J, leaving 7 bases unmatched. The CDR3 contains 16 residues. CDR3 sequence: CASSPRLAGVADTQYF. CDR3 nucleotide sequence: TGTGCCAGCAGTCCCCGACTAGCGGGAGTGGCAGATACGCAGTATTTT.

The V call is TRBV12-3 or TRBV12-4, the J call TRBJ2-7, with D possibly matching TRBD1 (5 bases). Trimming removed 2 bases at V and 0 bases at J, with 11 bases between. CDR3 length: 15 amino acids. The DNA of the CDR3 is TGTGCCAGCAGTTTAATAACGGACATCTCCTACGAGCAGTACTTC. This codes for CASSLITDISYEQYF.

The sample holds a few counts of this clonotype. The chain links TRBV7-9 to TRBJ2-5, with a possible D match to TRBD2 (6 bases). The CDR3 is 12 amino acids. CDR1 is SEHNR and CDR2 is FQNEAQ in the germline V gene (reference sequence). The V and J ends lost 4 bases and 9 bases respectively, with 12 bases between them. The CDR3 loop reads CASSSPGGAQYF. For the CDR3, the DNA is TGTGCCAGCAGCTCCCCAGGAGGGGCCCAGTACTTC.

V gene TRBV28 combines with J gene TRBJ2-4, with 7 bases identical to TRBD1. The V segment lost 8 bases and the J segment 0 bases; nucleotides outside the gene matches: 7. Per germline, CDR1 MDHEN and CDR2 SYDVKM. CDR3 size: 15 residues. The CDR3 DNA reads TGTGCCAGCGGAACAGGGGCTTTAGCCAAAAACATTCAGTACTTC. As protein: CASGTGALAKNIQYF.

This chain links TRBV7-3 with TRBJ2-3; 11 bases are shared with TRBD1. Germline V gene lookup returns CDR1 SGHTA and CDR2 FQGTGA. This CDR3 has 14 residues. V shed 5 bases, J shed 7 bases, and the junction held 5 bases outside the gene matches. The CDR3 coding sequence is TGTGCCAGCAGCAAGGACAGGGGGCTTAATACGCAGTATTTT. Translating it yields CASSKDRGLNTQYF. Supplemented by reference TRBV7-3 and TRBJ2-3, the full variable domain reads GAGVSQTPSNKVTEKGKYVELRCDPISGHTALYWYRQSLGQGPEFLIYFQGTGAADDSGLPNDRFFAVRPEGSVSTLKIQRTERGDSAVYLCASSKDRGLNTQYFGPGTRLTVL.

The rearrangement uses TRBV12-3 or TRBV12-4 and TRBJ2-2; D gene unclear. The length of the CDR3 is 13 residues. The ends were cut back, 2 bases at V and 6 bases at J, with 7 bases in the middle. CDR3 nucleotide sequence: TGTGCCAGCAGTTTACGTGGGGCCGGGGAGCTGTTTTTT. This codes for CASSLRGAGELFF.

This clonotype was seen a few times. V and J are TRBV5-1 and TRBJ2-3; D perhaps matches TRBD1 (6 bases). This CDR3 region has 16 residues. V lost 5 bases and J 3 bases, leaving 19 bases between the germline ends. Germline values: CDR1 SGHRS, CDR2 YFSETQ. CDR3 in amino acids: CASRRSGRGLTDTQYF. DNA of the CDR3: TGCGCCAGCAGGCGGTCGGGCAGGGGCCTGACAGATACGCAGTATTTT.

This chain connects TRBV15 to TRBJ1-2; D might be TRBD1 (5 bases). Trimming took 0 bases from V and 8 from J, leaving 16 bases between them. Germline-derived CDR1 and CDR2 are LNHNV and YYDKDF (reference sequence). This CDR3 is 15 amino acids long. The CDR3 protein is CATSRDGRGLEGYTF. The CDR3 coding sequence is TGTGCCACCAGCAGAGATGGTCGGGGACTCGAGGGCTACACCTTC.